These T cell receptor beta chains were read from a single sample in a study of blood T cell repertoires in COVID-19. Libraries were prepared by immunoSEQ multiplex PCR; TCRdb keeps only in-frame clonotypes and omits some of them. The sample has fewer than 150,000 clones, approximately 84% seen once. Source material: peripheral blood. Receptors originate from a woman of 80 years or more in a cohort sampled during active or convalescent COVID-19. The CDR3 runs from the conserved cysteine through the conserved F or W. A D gene is named only where the DNA matches it firmly. Rows give clone size only sometimes, using once, few, many, or a class for an expanded clone.

>TRBV6-5|.|TRBJ1-1|.
CASSKTRNTEAFF
TGTGCCAGCAGCAAAACACGGAACACTGAAGCTTTCTTT
>TRBV7-3|TRBD2|TRBJ2-3|.
CASSLSSGGPDTQYF
TGTGCCAGCAGCTTGTCTAGCGGGGGGCCCGATACGCAGTATTTT
>TRBV27|TRBD1|TRBJ2-5|.
CASSRTGVETQYF
TGTGCCAGCAGTCGGACAGGGGTAGAGACCCAGTACTTC
>TRBV7-9|.|TRBJ1-1|.
CASIRSQPNTEAFF
TGTGCCAGCATACGTAGCCAGCCGAACACTGAAGCTTTCTTT
>TRBV18|TRBD1|TRBJ1-3|once
CASSPLGTGDSGNTIYF
TGTGCCAGCTCACCACTAGGGACAGGGGACTCTGGAAACACCATATATTTT
>TRBV25-1|TRBD1|TRBJ1-6|.
CASSPYRGGNSPLHF
TGTGCCAGCAGCCCCTACAGGGGGGGCAATTCACCCCTCCACTTT
>TRBV18|.|TRBJ2-5|.
CASSPTGRYNQETQYF
TGTGCCAGCTCACCCACAGGCAGATATAATCAAGAGACCCAGTACTTC
>TRBV30|TRBD1|TRBJ1-2|.
CALVGTANYGYTF
TGTGCCCTCGTCGGGACAGCAAACTATGGCTACACCTTC
>TRBV27|TRBD1|TRBJ2-7|.
CASNRQGRDEQYF
TGTGCCAGCAACCGACAGGGGCGGGACGAGCAGTACTTC
>TRBV5-5|.|TRBJ1-1|.
CASSLQGRNTEAFF
TGTGCCAGCAGCTTACAGGGTCGGAACACTGAAGCTTTCTTT
>TRBV19|TRBD1|TRBJ1-2|few
CASSLGTGYVRYGYTF
TGTGCCAGTAGTTTGGGGACAGGGTACGTCCGCTATGGCTACACCTTC
>TRBV3-1/TRBV3-2|.|TRBJ2-3|.
CASSPRGTDTQYF
TGTGCCAGCAGCCCCCGCGGGACAGATACGCAGTATTTT
>TRBV11-2|TRBD2|TRBJ2-5|.
CASSFNSGGGQETQYF
TGTGCCAGCAGCTTTAATAGCGGGGGGGGACAAGAGACCCAGTACTTC
>TRBV6-1|.|TRBJ1-1|.
CASRENTEAFF
TGTGCCTCGCGTGAAAACACTGAAGCTTTCTTT
>TRBV5-4|.|TRBJ2-2|.
CAGRVPAGELFF
TGTGCCGGCCGGGTCCCCGCCGGGGAGCTGTTTTTT
>TRBV14|.|TRBJ2-1|.
CASSQELITGWQFF
TGTGCCAGCAGCCAAGAGCTGATAACGGGATGGCAGTTCTTC
>TRBV28|TRBD2|TRBJ2-3|once
CASSILSGGAKDTQYF
TGTGCCAGCAGTATACTAAGCGGGGGGGCCAAAGATACGCAGTATTTT
>TRBV2|TRBD1|TRBJ1-2|few
CASSGLQGIYGYTF
TGTGCCAGCAGCGGATTACAGGGGATCTATGGCTACACCTTC
>TRBV7-2|.|TRBJ2-1|.
CASSRYNEQFF
TGTGCCAGCAGCCGTTACAATGAGCAGTTCTTC
>TRBV29-1|.|TRBJ1-2|.
CSVESPGEGFVCYGYTF
TGCAGCGTTGAGTCCCCAGGGGAGGGTTTCGTTTGCTATGGCTACACCTTC
>TRBV24-1|TRBD2|TRBJ2-7|.
CATSDGNPGLQPYEQYF
TGTGCCACCAGTGATGGGAACCCGGGACTACAGCCTTACGAGCAGTACTTC
>TRBV7-9|TRBD1|TRBJ2-2|.
CASSSTGAGELFF
TGTGCCAGCAGCTCCACAGGGGCCGGGGAGCTGTTTTTT
>TRBV6-6|.|TRBJ2-7|.
CASSYNREWSYEQYF
TGTGCCAGCAGTTACAACAGGGAGTGGTCCTACGAGCAGTACTTC
>TRBV3-1/TRBV3-2|.|TRBJ2-7|.
CASSVRTWGDEQYF
TGTGCCAGCAGCGTGAGGACGTGGGGAGACGAGCAGTACTTC
>TRBV7-8|.|TRBJ1-4|.
CASSFAGANEKLFF
TGTGCCAGCAGCTTTGCGGGGGCTAATGAAAAACTGTTTTTT
>TRBV9|.|TRBJ2-1|.
CASSVRIDGNEQFF
TGTGCCAGCAGCGTGAGGATTGACGGCAATGAGCAGTTCTTC
>TRBV5-1|.|TRBJ1-1|.
CASSLAVPNTEAFF
TGCGCCAGCAGCTTGGCAGTCCCGAACACTGAAGCTTTCTTT
>TRBV9|.|TRBJ1-3|.
CASSGQVFAGNTIYF
TGTGCCAGCAGCGGACAGGTTTTCGCTGGAAACACCATATATTTT
>TRBV10-3|.|TRBJ1-3|once
CAISEGGGRTISGNTIYF
TGTGCCATCAGTGAGGGGGGGGGACGGACGATCTCTGGAAACACCATATATTTT
>TRBV7-9|TRBD1|TRBJ2-7|.
CASSPTGTADSYEQYF
TGTGCCAGCAGCCCGACGGGGACAGCGGACTCCTACGAGCAGTACTTC
>TRBV30|TRBD1|TRBJ1-5|.
CAWSGQGYQPQHF
TGTGCCTGGAGTGGACAGGGGTATCAGCCCCAGCATTTT
>TRBV6-2/TRBV6-3|.|TRBJ1-5|.
CASSYSAGSNQPQHF
TGTGCCAGCAGTTACTCCGCAGGGAGCAATCAGCCCCAGCATTTT
>TRBV18|TRBD2|TRBJ2-2|.
CASSSSGADTGELFF
TGTGCCAGCTCAAGCAGCGGGGCCGACACCGGGGAGCTGTTTTTT
>TRBV10-1|TRBD1|TRBJ1-5|few
CARETDRGSNQPQHF
TGCGCCAGAGAGACCGACAGGGGAAGCAATCAGCCCCAGCATTTT